This T cell receptor (beta chain) emerged from a study of blood T cell repertoires in COVID-19 (dated by TCRdb to the early 2020s). General notes on the study: The collaborator samples originated in the United States, Italy and Spain and spanned the acute and convalescent phases of COVID-19. The prospective study material was composed of cDNA or gDNA derived from T cells, B-cell-depleted T cells, or PBMCs. The dataset comprised deeply sampled blood TCRbeta repertoires from subjects exposed to, actively infected with, or recovered from COVID-19. The repertoires were made available in a free public database intended to serve as a resource for research on the immune response to SARS-CoV-2. Samples came from the ongoing ImmuneRACE study (first 160 participants) plus 1,254 subjects from 6 global collaborators. Nearly every sample came with metadata listing a de-identified subject ID, COVID-19 status, age in years and sex. Where available, HLA class I and class II types were taken from metadata supplied by the sample provider and were not determined by assay-based typing.

TCRbeta CDR3 regions were amplified from genomic DNA by means of the immunoSEQ Assay, a bias-controlled multiplex PCR. Per the source publication's procedure: Nucleated cell counts per sample were estimated from amplification of reference gene primers within the assay. To quantify the absolute abundance of each unique TCRbeta CDR3 rearrangement, sequence reads were collapsed and filtered. For each sample, productive Simpson clonality was calculated by taking the square root of Simpson's diversity index across productive rearrangements. This immuneACCESS table, as held by TCRdb, lists in-frame sequences with V and J called but not all clones. Of the missing ones, under half trace to an unresolved V gene in checked studies; the others have no known cause. The V and J calls and clone size were taken over from that table, and D and trimming were inferred from the DNA. The sample table holds over 150,000 clones, of which 75% to 95% were seen once. Together, the top ten hold roughly 0.54% of the sample.

The collaborating institutions used their own protocols to collect whole blood in K2EDTA tubes. For TCRbeta analysis, collaborators shipped samples as frozen whole blood, isolated PBMCs, or DNA extracted from either of those sample types. Overall results and qualifications from the work: The quantity of clinical and demographic metadata differed by source and by participant and was supplied without curation.

From the cysteine through the phenylalanine, the CDR3 covers 15 amino acids. Kept here is only the CDR3 DNA, which spans 45 bases and is read in frame from base 1. Ends trimmed: V by 7 bases, J by 3 bases; bases unmatched to a gene: 11. CDR1 is given as LNHDA and CDR2 as SQIVND, both from the germline V gene (reference sequence). This clone was observed once. Its target antigen remains unknown. No base qualities exist here, and no much larger clone lies one base off it. The source material was peripheral blood. The receptor comes from a man aged 45-65 years with acute or convalescent COVID-19. Recombination linked TRBV19 to TRBJ1-2, with 7 bases aligning to TRBD1. This receptor has the CDR3 CASTRAPDRDYGYTF. The DNA sequence is TGTGCCAGTACCCGCGCCCCCGACAGGGACTATGGCTACACCTTC.